This TCR beta chain originates from a study of response to subunit inactivated influenza vaccine. Study-level results: Authors suggested that a seasonal influenza vaccination recruits few new T cells each time.

This clonotype was observed a few times. What it recognizes is unknown. Germline values: CDR1 SNHLY, CDR2 FYNNEI. The CDR3 has 15 amino acids. Trimming cost V 6 bases and J 0 bases, with 14 bases left between them. Each CDR3 protein is one row after TCRdb ran MiXCR on the RT-PCR reads. The table shows about 650,000 distinct CDR3 sequences, with around 13% occurring only once. This chain uses TRBV2 with TRBJ1-1, with a possible D match to TRBD1 (5 bases). The input for sequencing was PBMCs from blood, taken about 14 days before vaccination. The sequence came from a middle-aged man who received an inactivated influenza vaccine. CDR3 residues: CASRGGRLMNTEAFF. Written as DNA, the CDR3 is TGTGCCAGCAGGGGGGGACGCCTGATGAACACTGAAGCTTTCTTT.